What follows describes a single T cell receptor (beta chain). The antigen remains unidentified. The CDR3 spans 18 residues. Per the germline V gene, CDR1 is SGHVS and CDR2 is FQNEAQ. V lost 5 bases, J lost 4 bases, and 24 bases lay in between. Noted treatment: 15 to 20 received Ad26.COV2.S at low or high dose, single or two shots; about 5 received placebo; per-sample allocation not given. After the first vaccine or placebo injection, samples were drawn on day 63. This specimen belongs to a study of Ad26.COV2.S vaccination and SARS-CoV-2 variants. Overall study context: Intramuscular Ad26.COV2.S at 5x10^10 or 1x10^11 viral particles.

Study-level results: People given the vaccine had a wider spike-specific TCR breadth than placebo recipients did. Participants given vaccine showed non-spike TCR breadth similar to that of placebo recipients.

Method: immunoSEQ multiplex PCR; TCRdb's copy keeps in-frame clones and lacks some. The sample carries around 270,000 clones, roughly 85% recorded once. The origin of this receptor is a person aged 18-60 years who received the Ad26.COV2.S COVID-19 vaccine or a placebo. This chain connects TRBV7-8 to TRBJ2-1; D is tentatively TRBD1 or TRBD2 (5 bases each). The specimen comprised peripheral blood, sampled in a trial of Ad26.COV2.S vaccine versus placebo. This CDR3 reads CASSPQAGGRTRYNEQFF. The CDR3 nucleotides read TGTGCCAGCAGCCCGCAGGCTGGGGGAAGAACGAGATACAATGAGCAGTTCTTC.